The next 25 T cell receptor beta chains were all read from a single sample in a study of T cells in Graves' hyperthyroidism and ophthalmopathy. The CDR3 regions of TCR beta were amplified from RNA transcripts. With the HTBI primer set, the TCR CDR3 went through a first round of RT-PCR. TCRdb independently ran MiXCR on the multiplex PCR reads; one entry per CDR3 protein. The sample includes hundreds of thousands of distinct CDR3 sequences, around 13% of them seen just once. Source material: blood. Receptors were obtained from a woman aged 18-30 years with Graves' hyperthyroidism.

As concerns this clonotype: At one end, the junction sequence differs from germline, possibly due to a read error. CDR3 nucleotides: TGCAGTGCTAGAGAGGAGCCTAGCAGCTATGGCTACGCCTTC. This encodes CSAREEPSSYGYAF. The V gene is TRBV20-1, the J gene TRBJ1-2; no reliable D call. CDR3 length: 14 amino acids. CDR1 is DFQATT, CDR2 SNEGSKA, per germline (reference sequence).

The sample holds many counts of this clonotype. The chain combines TRBV20-1 with TRBJ2-3; TRBD2 matches 11 bases. Germline CDR1 DFQATT, CDR2 SNEGSKA (reference sequence). CDR3 size: 16 residues. V shed 5 bases, J shed 1 base, and the junction held 8 bases outside the gene matches. The CDR3 region has the DNA TGCAGTGCTCCAAATACACTAGCGGGGGGCACAGATACGCAGTATTTT. As protein: CSAPNTLAGGTDTQYF.

The sample holds many counts of this clonotype. The V call is TRBV4-1, the J call TRBJ2-3; 8 bases are shared with TRBD2. Looked up from germline, CDR1 is MGHRA and CDR2 is YSYEKL. This CDR3 is built from 14 residues. V lost 7 bases and J lost 5; bases outside the gene matches: 8. The CDR3 nucleotides are TGCGCCAGCACCCGGGGGGGCGTTGTAGATACGCAGTATTTT. It specifies CASTRGGVVDTQYF.

This clonotype was seen many times. This chain links TRBV7-2 with TRBJ1-6; D ambiguous. CDR3 size: 12 residues. The germline gives CDR1 SGHTA, CDR2 FQGNSA. V dropped 7 bases and J dropped 10 bases, with 11 bases sitting between them. The CDR3: CASNSGESPLHF. The CDR3 DNA follows: TGTGCCAGCAACTCAGGCGAGTCACCCCTCCACTTT.

The table lists this clonotype with many counts. This chain joins TRBV27 and TRBJ1-1; a weak D match, TRBD1 (5 bases). V gave up 6 bases and J gave up 1 base, with 6 bases separating them. Germline loops: CDR1 MNHEY, CDR2 SMNVEV (reference sequence). The CDR3 has 12 residues. The CDR3 region has the DNA TGTGCCAGCAGAACAGGGAACACTGAAGCTTTCTTT. Its translation is CASRTGNTEAFF.

V and J are TRBV9 and TRBJ2-2; D possibly uses TRBD1 or TRBD2 (6 bases each). The CDR3 has 16 residues. The germline gives CDR1 SGDLS, CDR2 YYNGEE. V shed 8 bases and J shed 2 bases, with 19 bases lying between them. DNA for the CDR3: TGTGCCAGTACCTCGGGGGCAGCTCGAAACACCGGGGAGCTGTTTTTT. This encodes CASTSGAARNTGELFF.

This clonotype has ten or more counts. This sequence joins TRBV24-1 and TRBJ2-1, with 10 bases that match TRBD2. The ends lost 7 bases at V and 10 bases at J; junction bases unmatched: 6. Germline loops: CDR1 KGHDR, CDR2 SFDVKD. CDR3 length: 13 amino acids. Written as DNA, the CDR3 is TGTGCCACCAGCCTAGCGGGAGTTCCGGAGCAGTTCTTC. Its protein product is CATSLAGVPEQFF.

Many counts were recorded for this clonotype. This chain links TRBV3-1 with TRBJ2-1, with D uncertain. Trimming took 6 bases from V and 0 from J, leaving 9 bases between them. From germline, CDR1 is LGHDT and CDR2 YNNKEL (reference sequence). The length of the CDR3 is 14 residues. In DNA form, the CDR3 reads TGTGCCAGCAGTCACCCGAGCTCCTACAATGAGCAGTTCTTC. Translating gives CASSHPSSYNEQFF.

The chain combines TRBV5-6 with TRBJ2-7, with 8 bases fitting TRBD1. This CDR3 comprises 15 residues. Germline V gives CDR1 SGHDT, CDR2 YYEEEE. The V segment lost 4 bases and the J segment 6 bases; nucleotides outside the gene matches: 12. CDR3 bases: TGTGCCAGCAGCCGCTACAGGACAGGGCTTGGCGAGCAGTACTTC. Its translation: CASSRYRTGLGEQYF. Complete variable domain (other parts from reference TRBV5-6 and TRBJ2-7): DAGVTQSPTHLIKTRGQQVTLRCSPKSGHDTVSWYQQALGQGPQFIFQYYEEEERQRGNFPDRFSGHQFPNYSSELNVNALLLGDSALYLCASSRYRTGLGEQYFGPGTRLTVT.

V gene TRBV4-3 combines with J gene TRBJ2-7; 8 bases agree with TRBD2. The CDR3 extends over 17 amino acids. J lost 8 bases, V lost 0 bases, and 15 bases had no gene match. Germline values: CDR1 LGHNA, CDR2 YSLEER. The chain's CDR3 is CASSQEVAAGGLTKQYF. The CDR3 DNA sequence: TGCGCCAGCAGCCAAGAGGTCGCGGCGGGAGGACTTACGAAGCAGTACTTC.

This clonotype was recorded many times. V gene TRBV28 combines with J gene TRBJ1-2; 8 bases match TRBD1. This CDR3 spans 15 amino acids. The V gene's germline CDR1 is MDHEN and CDR2 SYDVKM. With 5 bases clipped from V and 7 bases from J, the junction kept 12 bases outside the gene matches. DNA of the CDR3: TGTGCCAGCAGTATCCCTCAGGGGGCAACGAGTGGCTACACCTTC. Protein: CASSIPQGATSGYTF.

This clonotype came up many times. This chain joins TRBV6-1 and TRBJ2-2; the match to TRBD2 covers 7 bases. The CDR3 length is 15 residues. The V gene end was trimmed by 9 bases and the J gene end by 5 bases; junction bases not matched to a gene: 12. Germline V gene data show CDR1 as MNHNS and CDR2 as SASEGT. Here the CDR3 DNA reads TGTGCCAGACAGTACGGAGGGGAGGGGACCGGGGAGCTGTTTTTT. This sequence encodes CARQYGGEGTGELFF.

This clonotype was observed many times. V usage is TRBV6-1 and J usage is TRBJ1-1; TRBD1 agrees at 8 bases. Germline assignment: CDR1 MNHNS and CDR2 SASEGT. This CDR3 is built from 13 residues. V gave up 8 bases and J gave up 1 base; unmatched junction bases: 3. The CDR3 sequence: CASQTGENTEAFF. DNA of the CDR3: TGTGCCAGCCAGACAGGGGAGAACACTGAAGCTTTCTTT.

The table lists this clonotype with many counts. The chain has TRBV6-5 and TRBJ1-4, with TRBD1 identical over 7 bases. CDR3 size: 15 residues. Germline trimming cut 2 bases from V and 3 bases from J; bases unmatched to any gene: 3. Germline V lookup: CDR1 MNHEY, CDR2 SVGAGI. DNA for the CDR3: TGTGCCAGCAGTTACACGGACAGGCCTAATGAAAAACTGTTTTTT. Translation gives CASSYTDRPNEKLFF.

The chain combines TRBV28 with TRBJ2-7; 12 bases match TRBD2. This CDR3 has 18 amino acids. Germline V gene lookup returns CDR1 MDHEN and CDR2 SYDVKM. The V and J ends lost 0 bases and 0 bases, in that order; junction bases with no gene match: 6. The CDR3 reads CASSLWAPSGRASYEQYF. DNA of the CDR3: TGTGCCAGCAGTTTATGGGCCCCTAGCGGGAGGGCCTCCTACGAGCAGTACTTC. The variable domain in full, completed from reference TRBV28 and TRBJ2-7, reads DVKVTQSSRYLVKRTGEKVFLECVQDMDHENMFWYRQDPGLGLRLIYFSYDVKMKEKGDIPEGYSVSREKKERFSLILESASTNQTSMYLCASSLWAPSGRASYEQYFGPGTRLTVT.

This clonotype was observed many times. The chain has TRBV20-1 and TRBJ2-3; D may be TRBD2 (6 bases). V was clipped by 3 bases and J by 0 bases, with 16 bases between them. Germline V CDR1 and CDR2: DFQATT, SNEGSKA (reference sequence). The length of the CDR3 is 16 residues. DNA of the CDR3: TGCAGTGCTAGCGAACGGGGGTTGACTAGCACAGATACGCAGTATTTT. Protein: CSASERGLTSTDTQYF.

The table lists this clonotype with many counts. The CDR3 nucleotides read TGCAGTGCTAGAGACAGCCCAGCCTACGAGCAGTACTTC. It encodes CSARDSPAYEQYF. The chain employs TRBV20-1 and TRBJ2-7; no clear D. The V gene's germline CDR1 is DFQATT and CDR2 SNEGSKA (reference sequence). Trimming took 0 bases from V and 2 from J, leaving 8 bases between them. CDR3 length equals 13 residues.

This clonotype was seen at least ten times. This chain connects TRBV6-1 to TRBJ2-5; TRBD2 is a possible D gene (6 bases). The CDR3 spans 16 residues. Trimming cost V 7 bases and J 2 bases, with 20 bases left between them. The germline V gene has CDR1 MNHNS and CDR2 SASEGT. The CDR3 region is CASKRVQGGGQETQYF. The CDR3 nucleotides read TGTGCCAGCAAAAGGGTCCAGGGAGGAGGTCAAGAGACCCAGTACTTC.

This clonotype was recorded many times. V gene TRBV5-8 combines with J gene TRBJ2-1; the D gene could be TRBD1 or TRBD2 (6 bases each). The V end was cut by 0 bases, the J end by 4 bases, with 11 bases between. This CDR3 spans 15 amino acids. CDR1 and CDR2 (germline): SGHTS, YDEGEE. DNA of the CDR3: TGTGCCAGCAGCTTGGACGGGGGCCAATACAATGAGCAGTTCTTC. Amino acid sequence: CASSLDGGQYNEQFF.

This clonotype has at least ten counts. Written as DNA, the CDR3 is TGTGCCAGCTCACCTTCGGGACAGGAGCAGTTCTTC. Translating it yields CASSPSGQEQFF. The J gene is TRBJ2-1, the V gene TRBV18; TRBD1 matches 7 bases. The CDR3 is 12 residues long. Germline loops: CDR1 KGHSH, CDR2 LQKENI. V lost 3 bases and J lost 10; bases outside the gene matches: 3.

This clonotype was counted many times. This rearrangement joins TRBV7-3 to TRBJ2-2, with D perhaps matching TRBD1 or TRBD2 (7 bases each). The V gene lost 5 bases and the J gene lost 8 bases, with 12 bases spanning the gap. CDR3 length: 13 amino acids. Per the germline V gene, CDR1 is SGHTA and CDR2 is FQGTGA. DNA for the CDR3: TGTGCCAGCAGCCCCAGGGGGGGAGGGGAGCTGTTTTTT. It specifies CASSPRGGGELFF.

This clonotype has at least ten counts. The chain combines TRBV30 with TRBJ1-5, with 7 bases identical to TRBD1. Germline V CDR1 and CDR2: GTSNPN, SVGIG (reference sequence). The V segment lost 3 bases and the J segment 7 bases; nucleotides outside the gene matches: 9. This CDR3 has 14 amino acids. The CDR3 region has the DNA TGTGCCTGGAGCGCCGACAGGGTCAACCAGCCCCAGCATTTT. This translates into CAWSADRVNQPQHF.

This clonotype has just one count. Just one base apart from a much larger clone, this may be a read error. The chain couples TRBV10-1 to TRBJ1-4; a weak D match, TRBD1 (5 bases). From germline, CDR1 is WNHNN and CDR2 SYGVQD (reference sequence). The CDR3 is 15 residues long. The CDR3 spells CASSENGGFGERLFF. In DNA form, the CDR3 reads TGCGCCAGCAGTGAAAACGGGGGATTCGGTGAAAGACTGTTTTTT.

For this clonotype: It is likely a read error, because the conserved phenylalanine at the end of the CDR3 is missing. The rearrangement joins TRBV14 to TRBJ1-2; D call uncertain. From germline, CDR1 is SGHDN and CDR2 FVKESK. V lost 0 bases and J 7 bases, leaving 12 bases between the germline ends. The CDR3 consists of 14 residues. The CDR3 nucleotides read TGTGCCAGCAGCCAAGATTGGGATCGAGGTGGCTACACCGTC. The encoded protein is CASSQDWDRGGYTV.

This clonotype was picked up many times. This chain joins TRBV5-1 and TRBJ1-5; 9 bases line up with TRBD1. The J segment lost 1 base and the V segment lost 4 bases, leaving 3 bases of the junction unmatched. The CDR3 is 15 residues long. The germline CDR1 and CDR2 sequences are SGHRS and YFSETQ. As DNA, the CDR3 is TGCGCCAGCAGCACCGGACAGGGGAGCAATCAGCCCCAGCATTTT. Translation gives CASSTGQGSNQPQHF. Using reference TRBV5-1 and TRBJ1-5 for the parts outside the CDR3, the full variable domain is KAGVTQTPRYLIKTRGQQVTLSCSPISGHRSVSWYQQTPGQGLQFLFEYFSETQRNKGNFPGRFSGRQFSNSRSEMNVSTLELGDSALYLCASSTGQGSNQPQHFGDGTRLSIL.